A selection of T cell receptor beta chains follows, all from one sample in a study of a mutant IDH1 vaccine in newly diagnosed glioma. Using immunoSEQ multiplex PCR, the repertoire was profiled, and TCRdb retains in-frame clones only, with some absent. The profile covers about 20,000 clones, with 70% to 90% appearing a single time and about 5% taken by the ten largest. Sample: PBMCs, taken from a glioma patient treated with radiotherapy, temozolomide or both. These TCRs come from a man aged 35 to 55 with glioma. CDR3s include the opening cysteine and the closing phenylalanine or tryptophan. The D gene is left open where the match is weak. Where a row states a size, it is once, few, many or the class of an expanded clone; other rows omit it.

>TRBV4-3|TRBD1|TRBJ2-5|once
TGCGCCAGCAGCCAAGATGTAGCAGGGGGAATCCTAGAGACCCAGTACTTC
CASSQDVAGGILETQYF
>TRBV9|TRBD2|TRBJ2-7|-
TGTGCCAGCAGCGCGGGACTAGCGGGAGTGGGTGAGCAGTACTTC
CASSAGLAGVGEQYF
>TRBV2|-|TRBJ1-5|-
TGTGCCAGCAGTAGTGAACTGGGGGGTCAGCCCCAGCATTTT
CASSSELGGQPQHF
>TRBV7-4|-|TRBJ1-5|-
TGTGCCAGCAGCCCCTCCCCGAAAGGTTTCAATCAGCCCCAGCATTTT
CASSPSPKGFNQPQHF
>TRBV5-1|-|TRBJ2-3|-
TGCGCCAGCAGCCCCCCATGGCAGGAAAATACGCAGTATTTT
CASSPPWQENTQYF
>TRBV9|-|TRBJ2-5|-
TGTGCCAGCAGCGTTAGAGGGTCTGGGGAGACCCAGTACTTC
CASSVRGSGETQYF
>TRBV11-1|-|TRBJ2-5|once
TGTGCCAGCAGCTTAGGCAAGGGGACGGGGTACCAAGAGACCCAGTACTTC
CASSLGKGTGYQETQYF
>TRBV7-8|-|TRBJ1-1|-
TGTGCCAGCAGCTTCAGGAAGAACACTGAAGCTTTCTTT
CASSFRKNTEAFF
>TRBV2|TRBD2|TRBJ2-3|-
TGTGCCAGCAGGGTAGCGGGGGGGGCAGATACGCAGTATTTT
CASRVAGGADTQYF
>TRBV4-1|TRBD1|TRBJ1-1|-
TGCGCCAGCAGCCAGGGGGGACAGCTGGGCACTGAAGCTTTCTTT
CASSQGGQLGTEAFF
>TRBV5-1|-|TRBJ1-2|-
TGCGCCAGCAGCATCCGGACAGACACTAACTATGGCTACACCTTC
CASSIRTDTNYGYTF
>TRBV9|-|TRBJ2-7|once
TGTGCCAGCAGCGTAGCTACTCACTCCTACGAGCAGTACTTC
CASSVATHSYEQYF
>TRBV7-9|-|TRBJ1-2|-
TGTGCCAGCAGCTTGACCACCCGAGTCCCTCGGGATGGCTACACCTTC
CASSLTTRVPRDGYTF
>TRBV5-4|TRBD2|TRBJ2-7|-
TGTGCCAGCAGATTCGGGACTAGCGAGTTCTACGAGCAGTACTTC
CASRFGTSEFYEQYF
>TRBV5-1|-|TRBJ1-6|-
TGCGCCAGCAGCAGCCGCGATCCAGGGAGTGCACCCCTCCACTTT
CASSSRDPGSAPLHF
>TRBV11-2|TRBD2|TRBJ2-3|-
TGTGCCAGCAGCTTAGAAGCCGGGACTAGCGGGAGTTTCGCAGATACGCAGTATTTT
CASSLEAGTSGSFADTQYF
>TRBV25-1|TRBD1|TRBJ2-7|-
TGTGCCAGCAGTGAAGGGAACAGGGGGACCTACGAGCAGTACTTC
CASSEGNRGTYEQYF
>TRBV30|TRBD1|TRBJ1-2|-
TGTGCCTGGAGTACTCAGGGGGGAGGCTACACCTTC
CAWSTQGGGYTF
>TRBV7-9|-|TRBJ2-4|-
TGTGCCAGCAGCTTAGGGGGGACAAAATATAACATTCAGTACTTC
CASSLGGTKYNIQYF
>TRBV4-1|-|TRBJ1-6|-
TGCGCCAGCAGCCAAAATGCCCTTTCACCCCTCCACTTT
CASSQNALSPLHF
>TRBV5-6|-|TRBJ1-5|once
TGTGCCAGCAGCTTTAGCTATAGCAATCAGCCCCAGCATTTT
CASSFSYSNQPQHF
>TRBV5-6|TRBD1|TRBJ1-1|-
TGTGCCAGCAGAAGGGACAGGGCAAACACTGAAGCTTTCTTT
CASRRDRANTEAFF
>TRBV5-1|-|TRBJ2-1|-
TGCGCCAGCAGCTTGGCTTGGGATGAGCAGTTCTTC
CASSLAWDEQFF
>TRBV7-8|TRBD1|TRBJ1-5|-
TGTGCCAGCAGCTTAGGAAGGGGGCGGGTTCAGCCCCAGCATTTT
CASSLGRGRVQPQHF
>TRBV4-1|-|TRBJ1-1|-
TGCGCCAGCAGCCAGGGCTACACTGAAGCTTTCTTT
CASSQGYTEAFF
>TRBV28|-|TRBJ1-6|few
TGTGCCAGCACCCCCGGGCCCGGCTTGGGCTCACCCCTCCACTTT
CASTPGPGLGSPLHF
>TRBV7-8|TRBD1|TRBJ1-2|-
TGTGCCAGCAGCTTGGGAGACAGGGGGCTCGGAAGCTATGGCTACACCTTC
CASSLGDRGLGSYGYTF
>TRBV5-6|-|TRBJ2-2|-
TGTGCCAGCAGCTTGTTCTCCGGGGAGCTGTTTTTT
CASSLFSGELFF
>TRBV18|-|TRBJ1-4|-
TGTGCCAGCTCCGGGGTCGATAATGAAAAACTGTTTTTT
CASSGVDNEKLFF
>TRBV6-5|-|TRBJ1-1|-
TGTGCCAGCAGTCGAGGGGCTGAAGCTTTCTTT
CASSRGAEAFF
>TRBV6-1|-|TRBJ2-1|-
TGTGCCAGCAGTGCTCCCGGAGGGCCCGAGGAGCAGTTCTTC
CASSAPGGPEEQFF
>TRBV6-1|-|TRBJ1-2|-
TGTGCCAGCAGTGACCCCGCGGGACTCCCCGGGCATGGCTACACCTTC
CASSDPAGLPGHGYTF
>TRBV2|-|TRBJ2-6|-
TGTGCCAGCAGTCCCATGGTGGCAGGGAGTATTTCTGGGGCCAACGTCCTGACTTTC
CASSPMVAGSISGANVLTF
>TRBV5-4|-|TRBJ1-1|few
TGTGCCAGCAGCTTGGCCGGGGGGGGAAGTACTGAAGCTTTCTTT
CASSLAGGGSTEAFF
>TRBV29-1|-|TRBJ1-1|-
TGCAGCGTAAGCCGATCGATAGATGAAGCTTTCTTT
CSVSRSIDEAFF
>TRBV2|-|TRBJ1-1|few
TGTGCCAGCAGTGACTCCAGGGTGGAGGTTGAAGCTTTCTTT
CASSDSRVEVEAFF
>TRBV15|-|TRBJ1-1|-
TGTGCCACCAGCGGGGGGGGGTTAAGCACTGAAGCTTTCTTT
CATSGGGLSTEAFF
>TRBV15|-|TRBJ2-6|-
TGTGCCACCAGCAGAACAGGTGCTGGGGCCAACGTCCTGACTTTC
CATSRTGAGANVLTF
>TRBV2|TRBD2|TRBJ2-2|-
TGTGCCAGCAGTGCCCAGAGTAGCGGGAGGGCCTACACCGGGGAGCTGTTTTTT
CASSAQSSGRAYTGELFF
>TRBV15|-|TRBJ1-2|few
TGTGCCACCAGCAGAGGCAGGGCGGGCTATGGCTACACCTTC
CATSRGRAGYGYTF
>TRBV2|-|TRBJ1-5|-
TGTGCCAGCGGTCGACGGGGTAGCAATCAGCCCCAGCATTTT
CASGRRGSNQPQHF
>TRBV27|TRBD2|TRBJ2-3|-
TGTGCCAGCAGTTTAAGGATACTAGCGGGAGGGCCGGCAGATACGCAGTATTTT
CASSLRILAGGPADTQYF
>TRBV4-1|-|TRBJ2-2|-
TGCGCCAGCAGCTCCAGATCTTCGTGGACCGGGGAGCTGTTTTTT
CASSSRSSWTGELFF
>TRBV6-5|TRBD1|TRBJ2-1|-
TGTGCCAGCAGCGGGACAGGGTTTTATGAGCAGTTCTTC
CASSGTGFYEQFF
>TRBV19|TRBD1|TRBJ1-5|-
TGTGCCAGTAGTCCAGGGGGCCGGAATCAGCCCCAGCATTTT
CASSPGGRNQPQHF
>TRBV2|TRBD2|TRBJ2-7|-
TGTGCCAGCACCCCCGAGAGGGTAGCGTTATCGGGAGGGTTTTACGAGCAGTACTTC
CASTPERVALSGGFYEQYF
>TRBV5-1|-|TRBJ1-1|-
TGCGCCAGCAGCGCCGGACGGACCATGAACACTGAAGCTTTCTTT
CASSAGRTMNTEAFF